The rows below give T cell receptor beta chains drawn from one sample of a study of T cells in Graves' hyperthyroidism and ophthalmopathy. TCRdb used MiXCR to reprocess the multiplex PCR reads, holding one entry per CDR3 protein. The sample lists a few hundred thousand distinct CDR3 sequences; 13% to 15% were seen once. Specimen: blood. These receptors were obtained from a woman between 40 and 55 years old with Graves' hyperthyroidism that later progressed to Graves' ophthalmopathy. Both conserved end residues are part of each CDR3. The D gene is left open where the match is weak. Clone sizes are given selectively: once, few, many, or a class where the clone is expanded.

d_gene,j_gene,v_gene,abundance,CDR3aa,CDR3nt
NA,TRBJ2-2,TRBV12-3/TRBV12-4,many,CASSLHANTGELFF,TGTGCCAGCAGTTTACACGCGAACACCGGGGAGCTGTTTTTT
TRBD2,TRBJ2-7,TRBV11-2,NA,CASSLVASGRSVWYEQYF,TGTGCCAGCAGCTTAGTTGCTAGCGGGAGATCTGTGTGGTACGAGCAGTACTTC
TRBD2,TRBJ2-7,TRBV11-2,NA,CANSKPGLAGGSYEQYF,TGTGCCAACAGCAAACCGGGACTAGCGGGAGGATCCTACGAGCAGTACTTC
NA,TRBJ2-1,TRBV12-5,few,CASGFSGSYNEQFF,TGTGCTAGTGGTTTTTCTGGCTCCTACAATGAGCAGTTCTTC
NA,TRBJ1-1,TRBV4-1,NA,CASSPGSGNTEAFF,TGCGCCAGCAGCCCCGGGAGCGGTAACACTGAAGCTTTCTTT
NA,TRBJ2-7,TRBV29-1,few,CSVDTGGDSYEQYF,TGCAGCGTTGATACGGGCGGGGACTCTTACGAGCAGTACTTC
TRBD2,TRBJ2-7,TRBV11-2,once,CVSSLWTSGRADEQYF,TGTGTCAGCAGCTTATGGACTAGCGGGAGGGCGGACGAGCAGTACTTC
NA,TRBJ2-2,TRBV6-5,many,CASSYMESGELFF,TGTGCCAGCAGTTACATGGAAAGCGGGGAGCTGTTTTTT
TRBD2,TRBJ2-3,TRBV15,many,CATSRVAGIDTQYF,TGTGCCACCAGCAGAGTAGCGGGGATAGATACGCAGTATTTT
NA,TRBJ1-5,TRBV4-1,few,CASSLTRSQPQHF,TGCGCCAGCAGCCTGACAAGGAGCCAGCCCCAGCATTTT
TRBD1,TRBJ2-7,TRBV6-2/TRBV6-3,many,CASSPPGTGAHEQYF,TGTGCCAGCAGTCCACCCGGGACAGGGGCCCACGAGCAGTACTTC
TRBD1,TRBJ2-1,TRBV29-1,many,CSVEDRGASYNEQFF,TGCAGCGTTGAGGACAGGGGAGCGTCCTACAATGAGCAGTTCTTC
NA,TRBJ2-3,TRBV20-1,many,CSAVLEPNWGDMQYF,TGCAGTGCCGTGCTGGAGCCAAATTGGGGAGATATGCAGTATTTT
NA,TRBJ1-1,TRBV9,many,CASSVGEFRGPVRNTEAFF,TGTGCCAGCAGCGTAGGAGAATTTCGAGGGCCGGTCAGGAACACTGAAGCTTTCTTT
NA,TRBJ2-1,TRBV28,many,CASSFQAAPYNEQFF,TGTGCCAGCAGTTTCCAGGCGGCCCCCTACAATGAGCAGTTCTTC
NA,TRBJ2-2,TRBV2,NA,CASSRDRRGVAGELFF,TGTGCCAGCAGCCGCGACCGGCGGGGTGTTGCCGGGGAGCTGTTTTTT
TRBD2,TRBJ2-4,TRBV27,many,CASSFHPHRLAGFPQNIQYF,TGTGCCAGCAGTTTTCATCCTCATCGACTAGCGGGTTTCCCGCAAAACATTCAGTACTTC
TRBD2,TRBJ2-5,TRBV6-5,many,CASRRRSGREETQYF,TGTGCCAGCAGACGCCGTAGCGGGAGGGAAGAGACCCAGTACTTC
NA,TRBJ2-7,TRBV7-9,many,CASGQSSYEQYF,TGTGCCAGCGGACAGAGCTCCTACGAGCAGTACTTC
NA,TRBJ1-3,TRBV15,once,CATSLGTFSGNTIYF,TGTGCCACCAGCTTAGGGACCTTCTCTGGAAACACCATATATTTT
TRBD2,TRBJ2-5,TRBV2,many,CASRTSGRPKETQYF,TGTGCCAGCAGGACTAGCGGGAGGCCCAAAGAGACCCAGTACTTC
NA,TRBJ1-5,TRBV6-1,many,CASRIMKGNQPQHF,TGTGCCAGCAGGATAATGAAGGGAAATCAGCCCCAGCATTTT
TRBD1,TRBJ1-5,TRBV28,NA,CASNPGAGGLGQPQHF,TGTGCCAGCAACCCGGGGGCAGGGGGGCTGGGTCAGCCCCAGCATTTT
NA,TRBJ2-7,TRBV5-1,few,CASSRMTTGYEQYF,TGCGCCAGCAGCCGAATGACGACAGGCTACGAGCAGTACTTC
NA,TRBJ1-3,TRBV28,many,CASRKISGNTIYF,TGTGCCAGCAGGAAGATATCTGGAAACACCATATATTTT
NA,TRBJ1-6,TRBV28,many,CASSLHNSPLHF,TGTGCCAGCAGTTTACATAATTCACCCCTCCACTTT
TRBD2,TRBJ2-7,TRBV18,many,CASSQASGGSYEQYF,TGTGCCAGCTCACAAGCTAGCGGGGGCTCCTACGAGCAGTACTTC
TRBD2,TRBJ2-1,TRBV2,many,CASSSAGTSGHNEQFF,TGTGCCAGCAGTTCTGCCGGGACTAGCGGACACAATGAGCAGTTCTTC
NA,TRBJ2-7,TRBV7-9,many,CASSLTPSGKEQYF,TGTGCCAGCAGCTTGACTCCCTCGGGGAAAGAGCAGTACTTC
NA,TRBJ1-2,TRBV10-2,many,CASSEQGYDGYTF,TGCGCCAGCAGTGAGCAGGGGTACGACGGCTACACCTTC
TRBD2,TRBJ2-1,TRBV18,few,CASSPRGSIAGGNEQFF,TGTGCCAGCTCACCAAGAGGTTCCATAGCGGGAGGGAATGAGCAGTTCTTC
NA,TRBJ1-5,TRBV5-6,NA,CASSFGEGQPQHF,TGTGCCAGCAGCTTCGGGGAGGGTCAGCCCCAGCATTTT
TRBD2,TRBJ2-7,TRBV28,NA,CASMSGSYEQYF,TGTGCCAGCATGAGCGGGAGCTACGAGCAGTACTTC
TRBD1,TRBJ2-1,TRBV19,many,CASSKTGGFSYNEQFF,TGTGCCAGTAGTAAAACAGGGGGCTTCTCCTACAATGAGCAGTTCTTC
NA,TRBJ1-5,TRBV4-1,many,CASSQAMAQLNQPQHF,TGCGCCAGCAGCCAAGCAATGGCGCAGCTCAATCAGCCCCAGCATTTT
NA,TRBJ1-5,TRBV11-2,many,CASSSLKGPQPQHF,TGTGCCAGCAGCTCGCTTAAGGGGCCGCAGCCCCAGCATTTT
NA,TRBJ2-1,TRBV4-1,NA,CASSPNQDDRSNEQFF,TGCGCCAGCAGCCCTAACCAAGATGACAGGTCTAATGAGCAGTTCTTC
TRBD2,TRBJ2-7,TRBV18,many,CASSLSGSRTYEQYF,TGTGCCAGCTCCCTCAGCGGGAGCCGAACCTACGAGCAGTACTTC
TRBD2,TRBJ2-7,TRBV6-1,few,CASSENRLAGGSYEQYF,TGTGCCAGCAGTGAAAATCGGTTAGCGGGGGGATCCTACGAGCAGTACTTC
TRBD2,TRBJ2-1,TRBV3-1,many,CASSQEYEGLAAYNEQFF,TGTGCCAGCAGCCAAGAGTATGAGGGACTAGCTGCTTACAATGAGCAGTTCTTC
NA,TRBJ2-7,TRBV30,many,CAWRTGYEQYF,TGTGCCTGGAGAACAGGCTACGAGCAGTACTTC
TRBD1,TRBJ1-3,TRBV28,NA,CASSPGTGGNTIYF,TGTGCCAGCAGTCCCGGGACAGGGGGAAACACCATATATTTT
TRBD1,TRBJ2-7,TRBV20-1,NA,CSAEDRAYEQYF,TGCAGTGCCGAGGACAGGGCCTACGAGCAGTACTTC
TRBD1,TRBJ2-7,TRBV5-1,many,CASSPTRDRRWEQYF,TGCGCCAGCAGCCCGACCCGGGACAGACGATGGGAGCAGTACTTC
NA,TRBJ2-3,TRBV30,NA,CAWSMGRDSTDTQYF,TGTGCCTGGAGTATGGGGCGGGACAGCACAGATACGCAGTATTTT
NA,TRBJ1-4,TRBV19,many,CASSSRGTTNEKLFF,TGTGCCAGTAGTTCCAGGGGAACAACTAATGAAAAACTGTTTTTT
NA,TRBJ1-6,TRBV4-1,NA,CASSQAGHGPNSPLHF,TGCGCCAGCAGCCAGGCAGGGCACGGACCCAATTCACCCCTCCACTTT
TRBD1,TRBJ2-3,TRBV9,few,CASSVTGVTDTQYF,TGTGCCAGCAGCGTGACAGGGGTGACAGATACGCAGTATTTT
NA,TRBJ2-7,TRBV6-1,many,CASSENRALMSYEQYF,TGTGCCAGCAGTGAAAACCGGGCCCTAATGTCCTACGAGCAGTACTTC
NA,TRBJ2-7,TRBV3-1,many,CASSHGGSYEQYF,TGTGCCAGCAGCCACGGGGGTTCCTACGAGCAGTACTTC
NA,TRBJ2-7,TRBV7-2,many,CASSPGTSAYEQYF,TGTGCCAGCAGCCCAGGGACTTCCGCCTACGAGCAGTACTTC
NA,TRBJ2-3,TRBV2,many,CASSGRGRITDTQYF,TGTGCCAGCAGTGGCCGGGGACGAATCACAGATACGCAGTATTTT
NA,TRBJ2-6,TRBV28,many,CASSFPQTSGANVLTF,TGTGCCAGCAGTTTTCCCCAGACCTCTGGGGCCAACGTCCTGACTTTC
NA,TRBJ2-2,TRBV6-1,few,CASKSQPFTGELFF,TGTGCCAGCAAATCACAGCCTTTCACCGGGGAGCTGTTTTTT
NA,TRBJ2-6,TRBV6-1,NA,CASSAGLAPSSGANVLTF,TGTGCCAGCAGTGCAGGACTCGCCCCCAGCTCTGGGGCCAACGTCCTGACTTTC
TRBD1,TRBJ1-5,TRBV29-1,many,CSVDTGQGPMGPQHF,TGCAGCGTGGATACGGGACAGGGGCCTATGGGGCCCCAGCATTTT
TRBD2,TRBJ2-3,TRBV7-2,many,CASSLSTSEADTQYF,TGTGCCAGCAGCTTGTCGACTAGCGAGGCAGATACGCAGTATTTT